These 25 T cell receptor beta chains share one sample of origin, sequenced in a study of blood T cells in healthy people across ages. Then a second PCR, running about 6 to 12 cycles, was carried out with a sample-barcoded 5' primer and a J-beta primer mix. TCRdb passed the 5' RACE reads through MiXCR, listing each CDR3 protein once. The data show about 670,000 distinct CDR3 sequences, more than 45% seen once. The sequenced sample was blood. The receptors derive from a woman over 75 in good health.

The V call is TRBV7-2, the J call TRBJ2-7; D might be TRBD2 (6 bases). There are 16 residues in the CDR3. Trimming shortened V by 1 base and J by 3 bases, and 16 bases separated the two germline ends. In germline, CDR1 is SGHTA, CDR2 FQGNSA. The CDR3: CASSLVLSGPNYEQYF. CDR3 DNA: TGTGCCAGCAGCTTAGTCTTGAGCGGGCCTAACTACGAGCAGTACTTC.

The chain employs TRBV6-5 and TRBJ2-1; possible D gene TRBD2, 5 bases. Between the trimmed V and J ends, which lost 4 bases and 6 bases, there was a span of 16 bases. The CDR3 totals 15 residues. Looked up from germline, CDR1 is MNHEY and CDR2 is SVGAGI. CDR3 residues: CASSCRLTSPNEQFF. The CDR3, as DNA: TGTGCCAGCAGTTGCCGCTTAACTAGTCCCAATGAGCAGTTCTTC.

Points on this clonotype: Since a much larger clone is just one base distant, this may be a read error. This chain connects TRBV7-8 to TRBJ2-7; 7 nucleotides agree with TRBD2. With 4 bases clipped from V and 2 bases from J, the junction kept 8 bases outside the gene matches. The CDR3 is 15 amino acids. Germline CDR1 and CDR2: SGHVS and FQNEAQ. CDR3 DNA sequence: TGTGCCAGCAGCTGGGGCGGGAGAGTACCCTACGAGCAGTACTTC. This gives the protein CASSWGGRVPYEQYF.

Worth noting for this clonotype: A much bigger clone sits one base away, suggesting this may be a read error. The chain carries TRBV12-3 or TRBV12-4 and TRBJ2-1, with D tentatively TRBD1 or TRBD2 (6 bases each). V lost 6 bases and J lost 12, with 15 bases in between. The CDR3 covers 12 residues. CDR3 DNA sequence: TGTGCCAGCAGGTTTGGGGGGCGGGCGCAGTTCTTC. Protein sequence: CASRFGGRAQFF.

About this clonotype: This sequence may be a read error, since a much larger clone differs from it by one base. V is TRBV28 and J is TRBJ1-1; possibly TRBD1 for D (5 bases). The CDR3 runs to 15 residues. Germline lookup yields CDR1 MDHEN and CDR2 SYDVKM. The chain's CDR3 is CASSPHRTLNTGAFF. The CDR3 bases are TGTGCCAGCAGTCCACACCGGACACTGAACACTGGAGCTTTCTTT. Looking up the rest from reference TRBV28 and TRBJ1-1 gives the full variable domain: DVKVTQSSRYLVKRTGEKVFLECVQDMDHENMFWYRQDPGLGLRLIYFSYDVKMKEKGDIPEGYSVSREKKERFSLILESASTNQTSMYLCASSPHRTLNTGAFFGQGTRLTVV.

The CDR3 nucleotides are TGCGCCAGCGGCCTTACCGTCCTTGGGTCGACCGGGGAGCTGTTTTTT. Amino acid sequence: CASGLTVLGSTGELFF. The chain couples TRBV5-1 to TRBJ2-2; no definite D call. Trimming took 7 bases from V and 5 from J, leaving 21 bases between them. CDR1 and CDR2 from the germline V gene are SGHRS and YFSETQ. This CDR3 comprises 16 residues.

The sample holds many counts of this clonotype. The rearrangement links TRBV20-1 to TRBJ2-5; 8 bases are a match to TRBD1. V trimming: 1 base; J trimming: 5 bases; junction bases outside the gene matches: 6. The CDR3 is 14 residues long. Germline CDR1 is DFQATT and CDR2 is SNEGSKA (reference sequence). The DNA of the CDR3 is TGCAGTGCTAGAGGGGACAGGTCCAAGGAGACCCAGTACTTC. Translated: CSARGDRSKETQYF.

V gene TRBV6-1 combines with J gene TRBJ2-7; 9 positions match TRBD2. J lost 4 bases, V lost 2 bases, and 6 bases had no gene match. The length of the CDR3 is 15 residues. CDR1 is MNHNS and CDR2 is SASEGT in the germline V gene. This CDR3 is CASSEMKREVYEQYF. The CDR3 coding sequence is TGTGCCAGCAGTGAAATGAAGCGGGAGGTTTACGAGCAGTACTTC.

The rearrangement uses TRBV12-3 or TRBV12-4 and TRBJ2-5; D is undetermined. The tail of the sequence fits TRBJ2-7 better, so the J call may be wrong. The CDR3 is 12 residues long. The CDR3 coding sequence is TGTGCCAGCAGATTGACACGGCACGAGCAGTACTTC. Translating it yields CASRLTRHEQYF.

The chain combines TRBV20-1 with TRBJ2-7; perhaps TRBD1 as D (6 bases). The assigned J gene may be wrong: the sequence end matches TRBJ2-5 better. Germline V gives CDR1 DFQATT, CDR2 SNEGSKA (reference sequence). There are 13 residues in the CDR3. The CDR3 loop is CSARSAGDETQYF. The CDR3 DNA sequence: TGCAGTGCTAGAAGTGCAGGGGACGAGACCCAGTACTTC.

About this clonotype itself: One end of the junction does not line up with germline, which may come from a read error. The J gene is TRBJ1-4, the V gene TRBV6-5; the D gene is possibly TRBD1 (6 bases). Per the germline V gene, CDR1 is MNHEY and CDR2 is SVGAGI. The length of the CDR3 is 16 residues. CDR3 sequence (DNA): TGTGCCAGTAGTTACTCGGGACCGGGGGGCAAGGAAAAACTGTTTTTT. Its translation: CASSYSGPGGKEKLFF.

On this clonotype: A read error may explain this, as a much larger clone is one base away. J is TRBJ2-5 and V is TRBV7-8, with TRBD2 matching 9 bases. The closer fit of TRBJ2-7 to the DNA end suggests the J call may be wrong. The germline CDR1 and CDR2 sequences are SGHVS and FQNEAQ. The CDR3 sequence is 15 residues long. CDR3 sequence reads: CASSRLAVSSYEQYF. The CDR3 nucleotides are TGTGCCAGCAGCCGACTAGCGGTTAGCTCCTACGAGCAGTACTTC.

The chain joins TRBV12-3 or TRBV12-4 to TRBJ1-5, with D uncertain. The V gene lost 6 bases and the J gene lost 0 bases, with 12 bases spanning the gap. CDR3 length: 15 amino acids. CDR3: CASRTDGDSNQPQHF. The CDR3 bases are TGTGCCAGCAGAACTGACGGTGATAGCAATCAGCCCCAGCATTTT.

This clonotype occurred once. At one end the junction does not follow the germline gene, possibly because of a read error. CDR3 in amino acids: CAISESMYGLNTGAFF. In nucleotides, the CDR3 is TGTGCCATCAGTGAGTCAATGTACGGTCTGAACACTGGAGCTTTCTTT. The gene calls are TRBV10-3 and TRBJ1-1; D ambiguous. This CDR3 comprises 16 residues. Germline V gene sequence: CDR1 ENHRY, CDR2 SYGVKD.

This clonotype has a count of ten or more. Its ends do not fully match the called genes, so a read error is possible. V usage is TRBV12-3 or TRBV12-4 and J usage is TRBJ2-3; the match to TRBD2 covers 10 bases. This CDR3 spans 15 amino acids. CDR3 loop: CASSLAGDPTDTQYF. The DNA of the CDR3 is TGTGCCAGCAGTCTAGCGGGAGATCCCACAGATACGCAGTATTTT.

This clonotype turned up a few times. This chain links TRBV7-6 with TRBJ1-1, with D unclear. CDR3 length: 12 residues. The ends were cut back, 5 bases at V and 5 bases at J, with 9 bases in the middle. In germline, CDR1 is SGHVS, CDR2 FNYEAQ. The CDR3 is CASSPRWTEAFF. CDR3 nucleotides: TGTGCCAGCAGCCCCCGGTGGACTGAAGCTTTCTTT.

This clonotype occurred many times. The chain joins TRBV6-5 to TRBJ2-6, with D maybe TRBD2 (6 bases). The germline V and J ends were trimmed by 7 bases and 0 bases, with 13 bases remaining between them. The CDR3 covers 16 residues. Germline CDR1 reads MNHEY; CDR2 reads SVGAGI. The CDR3 DNA is TGTGCCAGCAAACCGGGACTCTACTCTGGGGCCAACGTCCTGACTTTC. This gives the protein CASKPGLYSGANVLTF.

The gene calls are TRBV9 and TRBJ1-6; the match to TRBD1 covers 9 bases. The CDR3 covers 17 residues. The ends lost 2 bases at V and 7 bases at J; junction bases unmatched: 10. Germline V gene sequence: CDR1 SGDLS, CDR2 YYNGEE. CDR3 sequence: CASSVFPQGQGNSPLHF. DNA of the CDR3: TGTGCCAGCAGCGTTTTTCCGCAAGGACAGGGGAATTCACCCCTCCACTTT.

The gene calls are TRBV12-3 or TRBV12-4 and TRBJ1-1, with D possibly being TRBD1 (5 bases). Between the trimmed V and J ends, which lost 4 bases and 6 bases, there was a span of 15 bases. CDR3 length equals 14 residues. The CDR3 DNA is TGTGCCAGCAGTTCTTGGGGCGCGGGGCCTGAAGCTTTCTTT. Its protein is CASSSWGAGPEAFF.

This clonotype was counted ten times or more. The gene calls are TRBV27 and TRBJ2-1, with 9 bases matching TRBD1. V lost 6 bases, J lost 7 bases, and 13 bases stayed unmatched. The CDR3 totals 16 residues. The germline V gene encodes CDR1 MNHEY and CDR2 SMNVEV (reference sequence). This CDR3 is CASRPSSGTGRNEQFF. The CDR3 region has the DNA TGTGCCAGCAGACCCTCGTCCGGGACAGGGCGGAATGAGCAGTTCTTC.

In this sample, this clonotype turned up many times. V gene TRBV7-3 combines with J gene TRBJ2-3, with TRBD2 matching over 10 bases. The V and J ends lost 5 bases and 2 bases, in that order; junction bases with no gene match: 4. CDR3 length: 15 amino acids. Per the germline V gene, CDR1 is SGHTA and CDR2 is FQGTGA. The CDR3 DNA reads TGTGCCAGCAGCGACGGACTAGCGGACACAGATACGCAGTATTTT. Protein product: CASSDGLADTDTQYF.

This clonotype was seen many times. The CDR3 region has the DNA TGTGCCAGTACGGCCTTAGGACGGACCCATACGCAGTATTTT. This gives the protein CASTALGRTHTQYF. The chain recombines TRBV27 with TRBJ2-3; D is ambiguous. The CDR3 is made up of 14 amino acids. Germline V gene data show CDR1 as MNHEY and CDR2 as SMNVEV (reference sequence). V gave up 9 bases and J gave up 7 bases, with 20 bases separating them.

The V call is TRBV27, the J call TRBJ1-5; D possibly corresponds to TRBD1 (5 bases). Germline loops: CDR1 MNHEY, CDR2 SMNVEV (reference sequence). The V end lost 5 bases, the J end lost 8 bases, and 22 bases lay between the germline ends. The length of the CDR3 is 16 residues. The DNA of the CDR3 is TGTGCCAGCAGTACAATCGGGGCGCCGAGCGGGGAGCCCCAGCATTTT. Translation: CASSTIGAPSGEPQHF.

In this sample, this clonotype turned up a few times. This chain joins TRBV9 and TRBJ2-2; 11 nucleotides line up with TRBD2. Germline CDR1 is SGDLS and CDR2 is YYNGEE. The ends lost 0 bases at V and 7 bases at J; junction bases unmatched: 8. The CDR3 runs 17 residues. This CDR3 is CASSVARTSGRSGELFF. The DNA for the CDR3 is TGTGCCAGCAGCGTAGCCCGGACTAGCGGGCGAAGCGGGGAGCTGTTTTTT.

In its sample, this clonotype was seen a few times. The chain is built from TRBV7-9 and TRBJ2-2, with 12 bases aligning to TRBD2. CDR1 is SEHNR, CDR2 FQNEAQ, per germline (reference sequence). J gave up 0 bases and V 5 bases, and 10 bases lay outside the gene matches. The length of the CDR3 is 19 residues. CDR3 in amino acids: CASSHVPRLAGANTGELFF. CDR3 DNA: TGTGCCAGCAGCCACGTCCCGCGACTAGCGGGGGCGAACACCGGGGAGCTGTTTTTT.